This T cell receptor beta chain was captured by sequencing in a study of early T cells in non-severe SARS-CoV-2 infection. The CDR3 has 12 residues. Trimming shortened V by 4 bases and J by 3 bases, and 9 bases separated the two germline ends. CDR1 is GTSNPN, CDR2 SVGIG, per germline (reference sequence). TCRdb itself ran the 5' RACE reads through MiXCR, one entry per CDR3 protein. Of tens of thousands of distinct CDR3 sequences in the sample, about 11% were seen once. In its sample, this clonotype was seen many times. V is TRBV30 and J is TRBJ1-2; D unresolved. Sequencing was performed on whole blood, taken at baseline. This sequence originates from an adult who was a healthcare worker with PCR-confirmed SARS-CoV-2 infection or an uninfected control (not recorded which). In nucleotides, the CDR3 is TGTGCCTGGACCGGCGGATACTATGGCTACACCTTC. Its protein is CAWTGGYYGYTF.